The source of this T cell receptor beta chain is a study of cytomegalovirus exposure and HLA in healthy donors. Points from the study as a whole: Later, an analysis found that TCR clusters from the first cohort tended to co-occur in the 120 validation repertoires. There were a few CMV-associated chains whose specificity for CMV antigens was confirmed in vitro.

The data were produced by immunoSEQ multiplex PCR, yet TCRdb's version contains in-frame clones alone and is incomplete. This table holds about 64,000 clones, 90% to 95% found once. A remark on this clone: Its antigen is not identified.

Germline assignment: CDR1 MNHNS and CDR2 SASEGT. Trimming left V 6 bases short and J 7 bases short, with 13 bases between. This CDR3 region has 12 residues. This sequence was found in a woman aged 18 to 35 in good health and CMV-seronegative. The V and J genes are TRBV6-1 and TRBJ2-7; D not resolved. Sequencing was done on a sample of PBMCs. CDR3 amino acids: CASRKAAREQYF. CDR3 nucleotide sequence: TGTGCCAGCAGGAAGGCCGCGAGGGAGCAGTACTTC.